These 10 T cell receptor beta chains were all obtained from the same sample, sequenced in a study of blood T cell repertoires in COVID-19. TCRdb's table, derived via immunoSEQ multiplex PCR, lists solely in-frame clones and lacks some. The sample records about 130,000 clones, 80% to 95% being singletons. Sample: peripheral blood. The receptors here all came from a man in his fifties with COVID-19, enrolled during active disease.

V gene TRBV7-3 combines with J gene TRBJ1-1; no definite D call. Trimming stripped 3 bases from V and 1 base from J, with 6 bases between. Germline V gene lookup returns CDR1 SGHTA and CDR2 FQGTGA. The CDR3 length is 13 residues. The CDR3 DNA reads TGTGCCAGCAGCTTGACATCGAACACTGAAGCTTTCTTT. It specifies CASSLTSNTEAFF.

The V gene is TRBV29-1, the J gene TRBJ2-7; TRBD2 aligns across 10 bases. V gave up 5 bases and J gave up 4 bases; unmatched junction bases: 11. Germline V CDR1 and CDR2: SQVTM, ANQGSEA. The CDR3 has 15 amino acids. CDR3 DNA sequence: TGCAGCGTTAGACAGTCTAGCGGGGGAAAATACGAGCAGTACTTC. This translates into CSVRQSSGGKYEQYF.

The V gene is TRBV18, the J gene TRBJ2-7; perhaps TRBD2 as D (6 bases). V gave up 2 bases and J gave up 4 bases, with 9 bases separating them. Germline V gene sequence: CDR1 KGHSH, CDR2 LQKENI. The CDR3 has 13 residues. In DNA form, the CDR3 reads TGTGCCAGCTCACCAGGTGGGGGGTACGAGCAGTACTTC. Translated, it gives CASSPGGGYEQYF.

The chain uses TRBV3-1 (or the pseudogene TRBV3-2) and TRBJ2-1; TRBD2 matches at 11 bases. Germline CDR1 and CDR2: LGHDT and YNNKEL (reference sequence). The CDR3 extends over 15 amino acids. V was pared by 4 bases and J by 7 bases, with 6 bases of the junction left unmatched. The CDR3: CASSLLAGEGNEQFF. Written as DNA, the CDR3 is TGTGCCAGCAGCCTACTAGCGGGAGAGGGGAATGAGCAGTTCTTC.

The gene calls are TRBV10-3 and TRBJ1-3; D possibly corresponds to TRBD1 (5 bases). There are 15 residues in the CDR3. Looked up from germline, CDR1 is ENHRY and CDR2 is SYGVKD. V lost 3 bases and J 3 bases, leaving 12 bases between the germline ends. The CDR3 loop is CAISEGGAYGNTIYF. In nucleotides, the CDR3 is TGTGCCATCAGTGAAGGTGGGGCGTATGGAAACACCATATATTTT.

The V and J genes are TRBV5-5 and TRBJ2-1, with 10 bases lining up with TRBD2. The CDR3 spans 15 residues. Per the germline V gene, CDR1 is SGHKS and CDR2 is YYEKEE (reference sequence). Germline trimming cut 6 bases from V and 6 bases from J; bases unmatched to any gene: 9. CDR3: CASTRSTSGTNEQFF. As DNA, the CDR3 is TGTGCCAGCACCCGGAGCACTAGCGGGACCAATGAGCAGTTCTTC.

The genes are TRBV5-1 and TRBJ2-2, with TRBD1 matching 7 bases. The trim removed 0 bases at V and 4 bases at J, leaving 6 bases unmatched. The germline V gene has CDR1 SGHRS and CDR2 YFSETQ. The CDR3 runs to 16 residues. The CDR3 coding sequence is TGCGCCAGCAGCTTGGGACAGGGCGTCGGCACCGGGGAGCTGTTTTTT. Its translation: CASSLGQGVGTGELFF.

This rearrangement joins TRBV7-9 to TRBJ1-2; 8 bases line up with TRBD1. Germline lookup yields CDR1 SEHNR and CDR2 FQNEAQ (reference sequence). Trimming at V came to 3 bases and at J to 4 bases, leaving 7 bases not matched to a gene. The CDR3 loop spans 15 amino acids. The CDR3 coding sequence is TGTGCCAGCAGCTTCGGGACAGGTCTTGGCTATGGCTACACCTTC. Residues: CASSFGTGLGYGYTF.

The chain carries TRBV6-4 and TRBJ2-3; a weak D match, TRBD2 (6 bases). V shed 4 bases and J shed 3 bases, with 8 bases lying between them. Germline CDR1 MRHNA, CDR2 SNTAGT. The CDR3 has 13 amino acids. The CDR3 sequence: CASSAGETDTQYF. CDR3 bases: TGTGCCAGCAGTGCGGGAGAGACAGATACGCAGTATTTT.

The chain carries TRBV11-2 and TRBJ2-1; 8 bases line up with TRBD2. The CDR3 sequence is 15 residues long. V lost 5 bases, J lost 7 bases, and 10 bases stayed unmatched. CDR1 and CDR2 (germline): SGHAT, FQNNGV. CDR3 nucleotide sequence: TGTGCCAGCAGCCTCCATAGCGGGAAAGGGAATGAGCAGTTCTTC. This sequence encodes CASSLHSGKGNEQFF.